This TCR beta chain was found in a study of regulatory and conventional T cells in RAG deficiency. Sequencing was performed with immunoSEQ multiplex PCR; in TCRdb, only in-frame clones are kept and a portion is missing. The sample includes 34,000 or so clones, around 89% of them seen just once. Overall study results and limits: Shorter CDR3s in all patient subsets; >80% Treg-Tconv overlap in Omenn.

Turning to this clone: Its target is unknown.

Unmatched junction bases numbered 9, after V lost 5 bases and J lost 8 bases. Looked up from germline, CDR1 is LNHDA and CDR2 is SQIVND (reference sequence). The CDR3 is 15 amino acids. This same sample was also part of a study on regulatory T cells. That publication notes: Primers: 52 TRBV forward and 13 TRBJ reverse.

The V and J genes are TRBV19 and TRBJ2-1; TRBD2 agrees at 10 bases. The receptor was derived from a human donor in good health. The sample comprised CD8+ T cells sorted from blood. The CDR3 is CASSPGLAAWDEQFF. CDR3 nucleotides: TGTGCCAGTAGTCCCGGACTAGCGGCTTGGGATGAGCAGTTCTTC.